This TCR beta chain was captured by sequencing in a study of OX40 agonist ivuxolimab in advanced cancers. CDR1 and CDR2 from the germline V gene are SGHTS and YDEGEE. This CDR3 is 11 amino acids long. Trimming left V 1 base short and J 2 bases short, with 1 base between. Sequencing was performed with immunoSEQ multiplex PCR; in TCRdb, only in-frame clones are kept and a portion is missing. The sample has 55,000 to 65,000 clones, more than 80% seen once. Here the sequenced sample was CD4+ or CD8+ T cells sorted from blood, taken in a trial of the OX40 agonist ivuxolimab. The chain couples TRBV5-8 to TRBJ2-7; D ambiguous. This clonotype was obtained from an adult with an advanced solid tumor such as melanoma, head and neck, liver or kidney cancer. The CDR3 spells CASSLTYEQYF. For the CDR3, the DNA is TGTGCCAGCAGCTTGACCTACGAGCAGTACTTC.